This T cell receptor (beta chain) was sequenced in a study of blood T cells in healthy people across ages. The sample holds a few counts of this clonotype. Trimming took 5 bases from V and 5 from J, leaving 14 bases between them. The CDR3 runs to 14 residues. The germline V gene has CDR1 SGHRS and CDR2 YFSETQ. The use of a sample-barcoded 5' primer and a J-beta primer mix characterized a second PCR of roughly 6 to 11 cycles. TCRdb used MiXCR to reprocess the 5' RACE reads, holding one entry per CDR3 protein. The table records some 760,000 distinct CDR3 sequences, roughly 25% of them present only once. The same data also went into a second study, on T cells of mothers and their children.

Sequenced: blood. This clonotype originated in a boy under 18 in good health. J is TRBJ2-1 and V is TRBV5-1; weak D call: TRBD2 (6 bases). CDR3 DNA: TGCGCCAGCAGATATAGGGACTCAAACAATGAGCAGTTCTTC. As protein: CASRYRDSNNEQFF.